A selection of T cell receptor beta chains follows, all from one sample in a study of regulatory T cells in long-lasting Graves disease. TCRdb analysed the multiplex PCR reads with MiXCR anew, one entry per CDR3 protein. The table records fewer than 450,000 distinct CDR3 sequences, approximately 16% of them present only once. The sample was also reused in another study, on T cells in Graves' hyperthyroidism and ophthalmopathy.

Specimen: peripheral blood mononuclear cells (PBMCs), collected at new diagnosis, from a patient treated with antithyroid drugs. The receptor set was obtained from a woman aged 40-49 years with Graves disease. Both conserved end residues are trimmed from each CDR3.

V	CDR3
TRBV7-2	ASSPTKGQQETQY
TRBV11-2	ASSTGLAETQY
TRBV6-2/TRBV6-3	ASSEYWTPGNEQF
TRBV6-1	ASSQGTEQY
TRBV7-2	ASSFNRDQY
TRBV29-1	SFPEKGQGAPGEQF
TRBV6-2/TRBV6-3	ASSYGPGGYNEQF
TRBV12-3/TRBV12-4	ASSYSNQPQH
TRBV7-9	ASSLSTGVEKLF
TRBV7-9	ASSYPGQGRKYNEQF
TRBV4-1	ASSPGAIGRLDTGELF
TRBV12-3/TRBV12-4	ASSSAASGTYNEQF
TRBV12-3/TRBV12-4	ASSDRGAYEQY
TRBV5-1	ASSSEPGTDEKLF
TRBV11-3	ASSVDRTEQF
TRBV20-1	SARDGGSYNSPLH
TRBV18	ASSLNRGQETQY
TRBV19	ASSIGAGVYTEAF
TRBV28	ASSFGKNTEAF
TRBV18	ASSPPPRLAVDEQY
TRBV5-1	ASSPHRGRENTEAF
TRBV7-2	ASSLTGTSGRLDTGELF